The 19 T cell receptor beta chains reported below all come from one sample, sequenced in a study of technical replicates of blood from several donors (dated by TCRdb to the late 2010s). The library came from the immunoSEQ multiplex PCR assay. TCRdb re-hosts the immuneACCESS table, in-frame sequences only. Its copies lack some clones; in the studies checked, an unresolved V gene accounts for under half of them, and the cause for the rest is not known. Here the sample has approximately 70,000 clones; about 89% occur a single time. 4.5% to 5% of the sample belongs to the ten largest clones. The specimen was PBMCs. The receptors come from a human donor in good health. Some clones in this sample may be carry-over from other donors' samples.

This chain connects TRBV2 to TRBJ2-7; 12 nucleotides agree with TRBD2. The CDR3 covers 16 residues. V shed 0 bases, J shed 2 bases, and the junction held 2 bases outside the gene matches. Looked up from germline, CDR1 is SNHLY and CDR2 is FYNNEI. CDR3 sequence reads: CASSEAASGRAYEQYF. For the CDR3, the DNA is TGTGCCAGCAGTGAAGCAGCTAGCGGGAGGGCCTACGAGCAGTACTTC.

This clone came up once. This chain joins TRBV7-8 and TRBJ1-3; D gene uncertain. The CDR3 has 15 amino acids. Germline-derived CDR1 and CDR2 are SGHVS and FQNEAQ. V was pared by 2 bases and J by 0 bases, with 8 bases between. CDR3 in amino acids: CASSLLRSSGNTIYF. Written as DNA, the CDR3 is TGTGCCAGCAGCTTACTGCGGAGCTCTGGAAACACCATATATTTT. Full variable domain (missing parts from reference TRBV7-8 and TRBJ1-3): GAGVSQSPRYKVAKRGQDVALRCDPISGHVSLFWYQQALGQGPEFLTYFQNEAQLDKSGLPSDRFFAERPEGSVSTLKIQRTQQEDSAVYLCASSLLRSSGNTIYFGEGSWLTVV.

CDR3 sequence reads: CASSIGGSNQPQHF. The CDR3 DNA reads as TGTGCCAGTAGTATCGGGGGGAGCAATCAGCCCCAGCATTTT. The chain joins TRBV19 to TRBJ1-5; D is perhaps TRBD1 (5 bases). Trimming took 3 bases from V and 1 from J, leaving 7 bases between them. Germline V gives CDR1 LNHDA, CDR2 SQIVND (reference sequence). CDR3 size: 14 residues.

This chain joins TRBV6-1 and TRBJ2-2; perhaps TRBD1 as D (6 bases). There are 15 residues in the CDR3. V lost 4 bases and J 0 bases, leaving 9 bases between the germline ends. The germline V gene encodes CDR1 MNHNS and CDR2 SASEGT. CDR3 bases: TGTGCCAGCAGTGGCTGGACAGCGAACACCGGGGAGCTGTTTTTT. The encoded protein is CASSGWTANTGELFF.

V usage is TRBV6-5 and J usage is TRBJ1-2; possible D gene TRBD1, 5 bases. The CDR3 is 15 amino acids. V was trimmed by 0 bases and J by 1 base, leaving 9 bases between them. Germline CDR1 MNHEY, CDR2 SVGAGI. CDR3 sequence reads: CASSYSGDINYGYTF. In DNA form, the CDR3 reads TGTGCCAGCAGTTACTCAGGGGATATTAACTATGGCTACACCTTC.

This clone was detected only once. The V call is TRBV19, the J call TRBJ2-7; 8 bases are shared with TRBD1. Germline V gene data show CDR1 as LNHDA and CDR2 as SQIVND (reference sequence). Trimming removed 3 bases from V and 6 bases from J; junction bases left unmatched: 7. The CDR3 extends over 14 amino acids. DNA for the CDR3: TGTGCCAGTAGTATGAAGACAGGGGAGTTCGAGCAGTACTTC. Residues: CASSMKTGEFEQYF. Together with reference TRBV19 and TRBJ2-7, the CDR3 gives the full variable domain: DGGITQSPKYLFRKEGQNVTLSCEQNLNHDAMYWYRQDPGQGLRLIYYSQIVNDFQKGDIAEGYSVSREKKESFPLTVTSAQKNPTAFYLCASSMKTGEFEQYFGPGTRLTVT.

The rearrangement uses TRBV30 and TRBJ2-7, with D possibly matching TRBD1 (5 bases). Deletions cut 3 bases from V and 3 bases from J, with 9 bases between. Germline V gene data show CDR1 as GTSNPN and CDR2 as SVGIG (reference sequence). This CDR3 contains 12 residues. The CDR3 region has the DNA TGTGCCTGGAGCCAGGACAACTACGAGCAGTACTTC. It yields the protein CAWSQDNYEQYF.

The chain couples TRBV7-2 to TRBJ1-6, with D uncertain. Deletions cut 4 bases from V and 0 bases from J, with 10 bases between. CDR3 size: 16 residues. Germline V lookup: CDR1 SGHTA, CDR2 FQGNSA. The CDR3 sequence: CASSSPAGSYNSPLHF. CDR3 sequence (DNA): TGTGCCAGCAGCTCCCCAGCGGGCTCCTATAATTCACCCCTCCACTTT.

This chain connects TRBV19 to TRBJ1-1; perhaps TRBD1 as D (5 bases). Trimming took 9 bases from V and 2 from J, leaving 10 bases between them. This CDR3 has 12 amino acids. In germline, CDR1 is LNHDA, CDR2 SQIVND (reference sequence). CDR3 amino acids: CASLGGNTEAFF. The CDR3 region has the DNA TGTGCCAGCTTGGGGGGAAACACTGAAGCTTTCTTT.

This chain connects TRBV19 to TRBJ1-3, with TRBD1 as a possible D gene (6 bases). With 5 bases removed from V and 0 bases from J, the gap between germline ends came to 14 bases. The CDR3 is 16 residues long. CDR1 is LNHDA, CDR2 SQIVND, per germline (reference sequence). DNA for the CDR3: TGTGCCAGTAGTCCACAGGGAGCCTTCTCTGGAAACACCATATATTTT. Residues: CASSPQGAFSGNTIYF.

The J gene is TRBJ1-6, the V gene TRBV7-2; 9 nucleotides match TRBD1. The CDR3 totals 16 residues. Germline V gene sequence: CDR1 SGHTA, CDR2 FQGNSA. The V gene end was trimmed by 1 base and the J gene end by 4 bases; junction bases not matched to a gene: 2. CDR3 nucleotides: TGTGCCAGCAGCTTAGAGACAGGGGGATATAATTCACCCCTCCACTTT. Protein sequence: CASSLETGGYNSPLHF. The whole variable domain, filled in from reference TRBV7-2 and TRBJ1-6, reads GAGVSQSPSNKVTEKGKDVELRCDPISGHTALYWYRQSLGQGLEFLIYFQGNSAPDKSGLPSDRFSAERTGGSVSTLTIQRTQQEDSAVYLCASSLETGGYNSPLHFGNGTRLTVT.

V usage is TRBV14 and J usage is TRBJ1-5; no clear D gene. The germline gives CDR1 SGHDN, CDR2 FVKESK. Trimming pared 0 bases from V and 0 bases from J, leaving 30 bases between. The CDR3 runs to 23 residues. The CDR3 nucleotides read TGTGCCAGCAGCCAAGACCTACCCACCCGACATGTGCGGGTCTTTAATAGCAATCAGCCCCAGCATTTT. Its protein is CASSQDLPTRHVRVFNSNQPQHF.

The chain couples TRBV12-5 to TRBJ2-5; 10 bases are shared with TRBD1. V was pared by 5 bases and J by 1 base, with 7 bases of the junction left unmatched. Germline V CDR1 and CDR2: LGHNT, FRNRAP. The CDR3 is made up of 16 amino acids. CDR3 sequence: CASGTGTGVPQETQYF. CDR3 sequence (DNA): TGTGCTAGTGGTACGGGGACAGGGGTCCCCCAAGAGACCCAGTACTTC. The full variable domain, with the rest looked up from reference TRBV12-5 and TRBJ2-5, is DARVTQTPRHKVTEMGQEVTMRCQPILGHNTVFWYRQTMMQGLELLAYFRNRAPLDDSGMPKDRFSAEMPDATLATLKIQPSEPRDSAVYFCASGTGTGVPQETQYFGPGTRLLVL.

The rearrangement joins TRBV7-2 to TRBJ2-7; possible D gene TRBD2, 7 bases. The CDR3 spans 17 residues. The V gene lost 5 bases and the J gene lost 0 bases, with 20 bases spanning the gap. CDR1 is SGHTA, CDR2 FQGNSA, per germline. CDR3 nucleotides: TGTGCCAGCAGCAAGGGGGGGTTGCGGGATAGCTCCTACGAGCAGTACTTC. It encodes CASSKGGLRDSSYEQYF.

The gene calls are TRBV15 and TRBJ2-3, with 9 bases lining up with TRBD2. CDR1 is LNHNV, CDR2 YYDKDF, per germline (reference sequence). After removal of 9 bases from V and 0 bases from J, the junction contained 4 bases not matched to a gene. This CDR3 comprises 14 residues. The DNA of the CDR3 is TGTGCCACTACGAGCGGGAGGAGCACAGATACGCAGTATTTT. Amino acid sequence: CATTSGRSTDTQYF. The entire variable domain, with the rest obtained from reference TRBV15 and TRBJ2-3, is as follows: DAMVIQNPRYQVTQFGKPVTLSCSQTLNHNVMYWYQQKSSQAPKLLFHYYDKDFNNEADTPDNFQSRRPNTSFCFLDIRSPGLGDTAMYLCATTSGRSTDTQYFGPGTRLTVL.

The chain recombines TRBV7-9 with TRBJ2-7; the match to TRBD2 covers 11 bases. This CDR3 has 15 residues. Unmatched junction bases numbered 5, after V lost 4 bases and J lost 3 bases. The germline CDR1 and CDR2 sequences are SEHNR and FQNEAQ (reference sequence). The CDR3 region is CASSSLTSGDYEQYF. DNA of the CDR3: TGTGCCAGCAGCTCCCTGACTAGCGGGGACTACGAGCAGTACTTC.

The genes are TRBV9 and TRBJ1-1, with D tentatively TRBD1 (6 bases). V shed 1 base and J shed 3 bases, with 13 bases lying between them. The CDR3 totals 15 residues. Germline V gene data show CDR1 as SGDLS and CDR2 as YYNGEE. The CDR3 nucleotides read TGTGCCAGCAGCGTAAACGACAGGTACTACACTGAAGCTTTCTTT. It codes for CASSVNDRYYTEAFF. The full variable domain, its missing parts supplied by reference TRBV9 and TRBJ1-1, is DSGVTQTPKHLITATGQRVTLRCSPRSGDLSVYWYQQSLDQGLQFLIQYYNGEERAKGNILERFSAQQFPDLHSELNLSSLELGDSALYFCASSVNDRYYTEAFFGQGTRLTVV.

The CDR3 region is CASSPRGAGTDTQYF. CDR3 nucleotides: TGTGCCAGCAGCCCCAGGGGGGCCGGCACAGATACGCAGTATTTT. The V gene is TRBV11-3, the J gene TRBJ2-3, with D perhaps matching TRBD1 (7 bases). Trimming left V 5 bases short and J 1 base short, with 13 bases between. The length of the CDR3 is 15 residues. Germline-derived CDR1 and CDR2 are SGHNT and YENEEA.

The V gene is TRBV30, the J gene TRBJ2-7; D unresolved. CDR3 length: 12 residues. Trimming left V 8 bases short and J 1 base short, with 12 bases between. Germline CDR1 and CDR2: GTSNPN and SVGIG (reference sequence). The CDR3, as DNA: TGTGCCGGGAAGTACGGGTCCTACGAGCAGTACTTC. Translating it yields CAGKYGSYEQYF.